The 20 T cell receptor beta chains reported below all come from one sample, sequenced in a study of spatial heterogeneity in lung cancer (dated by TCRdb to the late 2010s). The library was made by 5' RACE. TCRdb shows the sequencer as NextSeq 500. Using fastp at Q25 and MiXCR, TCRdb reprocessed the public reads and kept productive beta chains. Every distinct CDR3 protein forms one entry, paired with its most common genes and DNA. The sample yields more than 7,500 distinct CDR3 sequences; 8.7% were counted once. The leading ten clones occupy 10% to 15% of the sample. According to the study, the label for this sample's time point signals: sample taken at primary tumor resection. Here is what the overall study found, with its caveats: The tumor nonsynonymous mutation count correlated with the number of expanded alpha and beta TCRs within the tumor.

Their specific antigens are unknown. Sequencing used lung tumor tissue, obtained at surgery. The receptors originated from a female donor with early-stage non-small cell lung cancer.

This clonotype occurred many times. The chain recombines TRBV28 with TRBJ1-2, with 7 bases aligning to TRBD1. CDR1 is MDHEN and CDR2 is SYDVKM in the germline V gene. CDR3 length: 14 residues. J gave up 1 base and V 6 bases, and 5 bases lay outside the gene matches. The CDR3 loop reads CASRRQGRNYGYTF. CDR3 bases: TGTGCCAGCAGGAGACAGGGCCGTAACTATGGCTACACCTTC.

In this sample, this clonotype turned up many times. Written as DNA, the CDR3 is TGTGCCAGCAAGGGGGCGGAAGGCTACACCTTC. Its protein is CASKGAEGYTF. This chain joins TRBV5-6 and TRBJ1-2; TRBD1 agrees at 7 bases. Trimming cost V 6 bases and J 8 bases; bases outside gene matches: 4. The CDR3 is 11 amino acids. The germline CDR1 and CDR2 sequences are SGHDT and YYEEEE.

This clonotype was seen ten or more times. The CDR3 DNA reads as TGTGCCAGCAGCCAACACACGAATTCACCCCTCCACTTT. Its translation is CASSQHTNSPLHF. This chain links TRBV3-1 with TRBJ1-6, with D uncertain. Trimming took 2 bases from V and 7 from J, leaving 6 bases between them. The CDR3 totals 13 residues. The germline V gene encodes CDR1 LGHDT and CDR2 YNNKEL (reference sequence).

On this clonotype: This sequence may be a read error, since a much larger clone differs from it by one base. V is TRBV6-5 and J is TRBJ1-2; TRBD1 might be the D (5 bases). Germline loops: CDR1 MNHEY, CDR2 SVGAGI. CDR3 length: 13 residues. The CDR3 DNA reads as TGTGACAGCAGGCCAGGGTCGAGCTATGGCTACACCTTC. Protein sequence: CDSRPGSSYGYTF.

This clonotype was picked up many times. The CDR3 here is CASRHGKGGYTGELFF. The CDR3, as DNA: TGTGCCAGCAGACATGGGAAGGGCGGGTACACCGGGGAGCTGTTTTTT. The chain joins TRBV28 to TRBJ2-2, with D perhaps TRBD2 (5 bases). Germline values: CDR1 MDHEN, CDR2 SYDVKM. Trimming removed 6 bases from V and 3 bases from J, with 17 bases in between. The CDR3 is 16 residues long.

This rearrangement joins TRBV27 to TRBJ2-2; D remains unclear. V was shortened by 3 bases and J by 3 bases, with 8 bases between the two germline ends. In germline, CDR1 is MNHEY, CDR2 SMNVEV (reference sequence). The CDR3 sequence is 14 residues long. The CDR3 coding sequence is TGTGCCAGCAGTTTCCGTTTCGACACCGGGGAGCTGTTTTTT. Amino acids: CASSFRFDTGELFF.

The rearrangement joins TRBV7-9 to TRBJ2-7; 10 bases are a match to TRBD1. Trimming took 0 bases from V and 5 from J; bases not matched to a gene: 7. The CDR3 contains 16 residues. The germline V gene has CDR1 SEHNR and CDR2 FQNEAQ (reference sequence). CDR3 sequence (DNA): TGTGCCAGCAGCTTAGCGAGGGACAGGGGTAAGGACGAGCAGTACTTC. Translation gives CASSLARDRGKDEQYF.

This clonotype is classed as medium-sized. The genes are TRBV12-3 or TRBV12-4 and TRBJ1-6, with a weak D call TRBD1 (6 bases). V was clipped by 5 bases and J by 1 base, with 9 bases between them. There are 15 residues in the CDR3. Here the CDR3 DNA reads TGTGCCAGCAGTAGACAGGTTTCCTATAATTCACCCCTCCACTTT. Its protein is CASSRQVSYNSPLHF.

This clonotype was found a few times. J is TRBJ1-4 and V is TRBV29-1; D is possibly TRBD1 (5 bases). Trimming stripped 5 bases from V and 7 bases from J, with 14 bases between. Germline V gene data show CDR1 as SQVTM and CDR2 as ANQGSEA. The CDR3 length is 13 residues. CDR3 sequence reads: CSVLRGSSEKLFF. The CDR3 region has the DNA TGCAGCGTTCTTAGGGGATCTAGTGAAAAACTGTTTTTT.

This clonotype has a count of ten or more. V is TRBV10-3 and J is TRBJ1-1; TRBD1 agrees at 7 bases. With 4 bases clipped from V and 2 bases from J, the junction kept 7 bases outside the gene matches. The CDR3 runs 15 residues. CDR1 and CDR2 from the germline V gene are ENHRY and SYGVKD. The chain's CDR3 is CAISGNRDRNTEAFF. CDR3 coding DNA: TGTGCCATCAGTGGAAACCGGGACAGAAACACTGAAGCTTTCTTT.

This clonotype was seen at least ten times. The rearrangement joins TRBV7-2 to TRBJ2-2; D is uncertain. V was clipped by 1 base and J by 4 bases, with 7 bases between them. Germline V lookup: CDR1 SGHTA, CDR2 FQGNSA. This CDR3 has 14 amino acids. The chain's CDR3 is CASSLGLPTGELFF. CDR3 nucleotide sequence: TGTGCCAGCAGCTTAGGGTTGCCCACCGGGGAGCTGTTTTTT.

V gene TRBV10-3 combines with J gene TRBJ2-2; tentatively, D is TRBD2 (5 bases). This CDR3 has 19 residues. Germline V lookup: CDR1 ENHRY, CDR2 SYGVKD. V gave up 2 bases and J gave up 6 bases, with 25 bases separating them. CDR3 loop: CAISEGVPVASRTAGELFF. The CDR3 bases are TGTGCCATCAGTGAGGGGGTCCCCGTGGCGTCGAGGACTGCCGGGGAGCTGTTTTTT.

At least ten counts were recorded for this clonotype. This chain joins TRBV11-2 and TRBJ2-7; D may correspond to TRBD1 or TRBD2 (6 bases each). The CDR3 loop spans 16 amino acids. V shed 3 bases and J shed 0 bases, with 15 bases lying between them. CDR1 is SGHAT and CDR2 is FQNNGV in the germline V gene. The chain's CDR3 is CASSFLGGPSSYEQYF. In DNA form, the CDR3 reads TGTGCCAGCAGCTTTCTCGGGGGCCCGAGCTCCTACGAGCAGTACTTC.

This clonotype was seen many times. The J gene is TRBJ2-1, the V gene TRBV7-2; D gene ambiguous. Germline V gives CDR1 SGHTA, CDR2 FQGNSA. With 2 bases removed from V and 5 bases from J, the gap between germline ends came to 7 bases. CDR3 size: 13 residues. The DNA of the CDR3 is TGTGCCAGCAGCTTAACGGCCAACAATGAGCAGTTCTTC. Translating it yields CASSLTANNEQFF.

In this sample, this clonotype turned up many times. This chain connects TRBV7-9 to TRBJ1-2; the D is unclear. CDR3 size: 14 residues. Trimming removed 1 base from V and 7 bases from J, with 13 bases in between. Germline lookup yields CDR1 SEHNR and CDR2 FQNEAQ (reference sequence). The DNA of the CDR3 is TGTGCCAGCAGCTTAGAGGCCAGGCAGTCTGGCTACACCTTC. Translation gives CASSLEARQSGYTF.

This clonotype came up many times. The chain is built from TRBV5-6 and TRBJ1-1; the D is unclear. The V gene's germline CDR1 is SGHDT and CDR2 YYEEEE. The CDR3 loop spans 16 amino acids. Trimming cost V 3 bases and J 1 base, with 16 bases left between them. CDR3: CASSWTPMTPNTEAFF. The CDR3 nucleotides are TGTGCCAGCAGCTGGACCCCGATGACACCGAACACTGAAGCTTTCTTT.

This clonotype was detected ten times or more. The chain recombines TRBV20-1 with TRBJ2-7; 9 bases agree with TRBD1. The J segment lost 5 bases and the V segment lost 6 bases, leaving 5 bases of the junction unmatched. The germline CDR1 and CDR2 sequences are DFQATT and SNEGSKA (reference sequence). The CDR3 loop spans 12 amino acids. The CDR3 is CSAPRQGDEQYF. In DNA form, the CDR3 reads TGCAGTGCACCGCGACAGGGGGACGAGCAGTACTTC.

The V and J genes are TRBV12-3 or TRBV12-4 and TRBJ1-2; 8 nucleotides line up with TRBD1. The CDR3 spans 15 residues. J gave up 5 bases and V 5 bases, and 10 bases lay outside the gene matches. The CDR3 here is CASSILDRAEYGYTF. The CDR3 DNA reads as TGTGCCAGCAGTATACTGGACAGGGCAGAATATGGCTACACCTTC.

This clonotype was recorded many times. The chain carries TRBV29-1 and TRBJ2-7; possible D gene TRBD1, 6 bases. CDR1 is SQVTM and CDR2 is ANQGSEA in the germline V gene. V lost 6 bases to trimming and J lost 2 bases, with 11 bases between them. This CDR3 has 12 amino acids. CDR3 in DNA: TGCAGCGTCTCCAGGGGCACCTACGAGCAGTACTTC. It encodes CSVSRGTYEQYF.

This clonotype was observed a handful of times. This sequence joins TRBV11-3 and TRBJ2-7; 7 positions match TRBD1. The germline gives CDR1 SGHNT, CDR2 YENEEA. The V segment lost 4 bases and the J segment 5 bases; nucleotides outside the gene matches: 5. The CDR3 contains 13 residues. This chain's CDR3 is CASSSTGIDEQYF. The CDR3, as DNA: TGTGCCAGCAGCTCGACAGGGATCGACGAGCAGTACTTC. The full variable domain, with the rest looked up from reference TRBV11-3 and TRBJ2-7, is EAGVVQSPRYKIIEKKQPVAFWCNPISGHNTLYWYLQNLGQGPELLIRYENEEAVDDSQLPKDRFSAERLKGVDSTLKIQPAELGDSAVYLCASSSTGIDEQYFGPGTRLTVT.